A single T cell receptor (beta chain) is shown here with its context. The CDR3 is 13 amino acids. Germline CDR1 is PRHDT and CDR2 is FYEKMQ (reference sequence). The V and J ends lost 0 bases and 2 bases respectively, with 5 bases between them. Method: immunoSEQ multiplex PCR; TCRdb's copy keeps in-frame clones and lacks some. The sample has more than 30,000 clones, over 85% seen once. These data originate in a study of OX40 agonist ivuxolimab in advanced cancers. Sequencing was performed on CD4+ or CD8+ T cells sorted from blood, taken in a trial of the OX40 agonist ivuxolimab. This rearrangement joins TRBV13 to TRBJ2-7, with D hard to call. The receptor comes from an adult with an advanced solid tumor such as melanoma, head and neck, liver or kidney cancer. CDR3 in amino acids: CASSLGHPYEQYF. The CDR3 DNA sequence: TGTGCCAGCAGCTTAGGTCACCCCTACGAGCAGTACTTC.